This T cell receptor (beta chain) was observed in a study of cytomegalovirus exposure and HLA in healthy donors. Study background: Membership in the Caucasian-associated ancestry cluster was found for 81% of 300 to 400 genotyped donors. Study conclusions and caveats: In a later analysis, TCR beta V- and J-gene trimming was associated with a missense DCLRE1C variant. In vitro checks showed that three CMV-associated chains really do target CMV antigens.

Germline values: CDR1 MGHDK, CDR2 SYGVNS. The CDR3 spans 15 residues. The junction had 5 bases not matched to a gene; V was cut back by 5 bases and J by 2 bases. Primers included in the PCR were 60 Vbeta and 13 Jbeta primers. Some clones are missing from TCRdb's copy, which holds only in-frame ones; the method was immunoSEQ multiplex PCR. The sample has 100,000 to 130,000 clones, roughly 87% seen once. There are a few counts of this clone. Its antigen is currently unknown. This chain connects TRBV25-1 to TRBJ2-2, with 7 bases that match TRBD2. This receptor was obtained from a man aged 25-40 years in good health and CMV-seropositive. Sequencing used PBMCs. For the CDR3, the DNA is TGTGCCAGCAGTTATCCGGGACTAAACACCGGGGAGCTGTTTTTT. Its translation is CASSYPGLNTGELFF.